Shown below are 16 T cell receptor beta chains from a single sample sequenced in a study of patients and donors after allogeneic stem cell transplantation. TCRdb analysed the RT-PCR reads with MiXCR anew, one entry per CDR3 protein. Of approximately 200,000 distinct CDR3 sequences listed, over 12% are singletons. Sequenced input: blood, either unsorted or a sorted T cell fraction (not recorded which). These receptors all come from a human donor who was either an allogeneic HSCT recipient or a stem cell or donor lymphocyte infusion donor (not recorded which). It is not recorded whose cells these are; they may come from a transplant donor.

V gene TRBV12-3 or TRBV12-4 combines with J gene TRBJ1-5, with D tentatively TRBD1 (5 bases). The CDR3 totals 15 residues. The ends were cut back, 6 bases at V and 1 base at J, with 13 bases in the middle. CDR3 region: CASSPGGYSNQPQHF. The CDR3 nucleotides read TGTGCCAGCAGCCCCGGGGGGTACAGCAATCAGCCCCAGCATTTT.

The chain links TRBV20-1 to TRBJ2-5; D ambiguous. This CDR3 contains 12 residues. Germline loops: CDR1 DFQATT, CDR2 SNEGSKA (reference sequence). V was trimmed by 1 base and J by 0 bases, leaving 3 bases between them. The CDR3 here is CSARVNQETQYF. Here the CDR3 DNA reads TGCAGTGCTAGAGTCAACCAAGAGACCCAGTACTTC.

V gene TRBV5-6 combines with J gene TRBJ2-3, with 9 bases lining up with TRBD2. CDR3 length equals 15 residues. Germline-derived CDR1 and CDR2 are SGHDT and YYEEEE. Unmatched junction bases numbered 10, after V lost 6 bases and J lost 5 bases. The CDR3 loop reads CASTEPGLAKDTQYF. DNA for the CDR3: TGTGCCAGCACCGAACCGGGACTAGCTAAAGATACGCAGTATTTT.

This clonotype was seen only a few times. The chain is built from TRBV28 and TRBJ1-6; tentative D call: TRBD1 (5 bases). Trimming removed 6 bases at V and 0 bases at J, with 9 bases between. The CDR3 has 15 residues. Germline CDR1 is MDHEN and CDR2 is SYDVKM. The CDR3 coding sequence is TGTGCCAGCAGGGGCAGGGACTCCTATAATTCACCCCTCCACTTT. Protein: CASRGRDSYNSPLHF.

This clonotype came up a few times. This rearrangement joins TRBV6-1 to TRBJ1-2, with a tentative D call TRBD1 (6 bases). The CDR3 has 14 residues. Trimming removed 6 bases at V and 7 bases at J, with 18 bases between. Germline V gene data show CDR1 as MNHNS and CDR2 as SASEGT. Here the CDR3 DNA reads TGTGCCAGCAGACCGATGACAGGCGCGAGTGGCTACACCTTC. It specifies CASRPMTGASGYTF.

This clonotype was recorded at least ten times. The CDR3 nucleotides are TGTGCCAGCAGCCCTGGCAGCCTGGGGGAGCAGTACTTC. The encoded protein is CASSPGSLGEQYF. The chain is built from TRBV7-8 and TRBJ2-7; D gene uncertain. V lost 5 bases to trimming and J lost 7 bases, with 15 bases between them. Germline lookup yields CDR1 SGHVS and CDR2 FQNEAQ. CDR3 size: 13 residues.

In its sample, this clonotype was seen a few times. The genes are TRBV5-1 and TRBJ1-2; weak D call: TRBD1 (6 bases). The V end lost 4 bases, the J end lost 7 bases, and 20 bases lay between the germline ends. The CDR3 totals 15 residues. Germline V gene lookup returns CDR1 SGHRS and CDR2 YFSETQ. CDR3 sequence: CASSTDGDTRSGYTF. CDR3 nucleotides: TGCGCCAGCAGCACCGATGGGGACACTCGCTCTGGCTACACCTTC.

The sample holds many counts of this clonotype. The chain employs TRBV7-3 and TRBJ2-1, with D perhaps TRBD2 (5 bases). V lost 5 bases, J lost 0 bases, and 11 bases lay in between. Germline CDR1 reads SGHTA; CDR2 reads FQGTGA. The CDR3 length is 15 residues. CDR3 coding DNA: TGTGCCAGCAGCCCCACTAGTAGCTCCTACAATGAGCAGTTCTTC. This translates into CASSPTSSSYNEQFF.

This clonotype has just a few counts. This chain links TRBV20-1 with TRBJ2-3; D may be TRBD2 (6 bases). Trimming removed 8 bases at V and 1 base at J, with 19 bases between. This CDR3 is built from 15 residues. The germline V gene has CDR1 DFQATT and CDR2 SNEGSKA (reference sequence). The CDR3 sequence is CSPPGTRLGTDTQYF. The DNA for the CDR3 is TGCAGTCCACCCGGGACTCGTCTGGGCACAGATACGCAGTATTTT.

This clonotype showed up just a few times. This chain connects TRBV7-9 to TRBJ2-1; 10 bases line up with TRBD2. The germline V gene has CDR1 SEHNR and CDR2 FQNEAQ (reference sequence). V lost 4 bases and J lost 8; bases outside the gene matches: 11. The CDR3 is 16 amino acids. CDR3 nucleotide sequence: TGTGCCAGCAGCTCGAGGACTAGCGGTCCGAGTGATGAGCAGTTCTTC. This translates into CASSSRTSGPSDEQFF.

This clonotype was seen at least ten times. V and J are TRBV29-1 and TRBJ2-7; D may match TRBD1 or TRBD2 (5 bases each). The germline V gene has CDR1 SQVTM and CDR2 ANQGSEA. The CDR3 length is 14 residues. V was cut by 4 bases and J by 1 base, with 14 bases left in between. This CDR3 is CSVVRDLYSYEQYF. CDR3 sequence (DNA): TGCAGCGTTGTACGGGACCTTTATTCCTACGAGCAGTACTTC.

The chain links TRBV27 to TRBJ1-6; D is unclear. V lost 4 bases and J lost 1, with 20 bases in between. Germline CDR1 and CDR2: MNHEY and SMNVEV (reference sequence). The CDR3 has 19 residues. CDR3 sequence reads: CASSSTAPLPGSYNSPLHF. In DNA form, the CDR3 reads TGTGCCAGCAGTTCGACGGCCCCCCTACCTGGGTCCTATAATTCACCCCTCCACTTT.

This clonotype was recorded a few times. V and J are TRBV12-3 or TRBV12-4 and TRBJ1-6; D possibly corresponds to TRBD1 (6 bases). This CDR3 contains 15 residues. Trimming pared 6 bases from V and 7 bases from J, leaving 16 bases between. The CDR3 coding sequence is TGTGCCAGCAGATCAACAGGGATGGGAAATTCACCCCTCCACTTT. Translating gives CASRSTGMGNSPLHF.

Ten or more counts support this clonotype. The chain couples TRBV12-3 or TRBV12-4 to TRBJ2-7; TRBD2 is a possible D gene (6 bases). The CDR3 has 14 amino acids. With 5 bases removed from V and 6 bases from J, the gap between germline ends came to 17 bases. CDR3 protein: CASSQSEGRIEQYF. CDR3 nucleotides: TGTGCCAGCAGTCAATCGGAGGGACGGATCGAGCAGTACTTC.

This clonotype has more than one count but fewer than ten. The chain couples TRBV7-2 to TRBJ1-6, with D maybe TRBD1 (5 bases). Trimming cost V 6 bases and J 7 bases, with 19 bases left between them. Germline CDR1 SGHTA, CDR2 FQGNSA. This CDR3 has 16 amino acids. The CDR3 spells CASSSFPGRMNSPLHF. CDR3 DNA: TGTGCCAGCAGTTCTTTCCCGGGACGTATGAATTCACCCCTCCACTTT.

This clonotype was counted at least ten times. The gene calls are TRBV2 and TRBJ2-7; a possible D gene is TRBD1 (5 bases). The CDR3 is 15 residues long. Trimming left V 6 bases short and J 1 base short, with 16 bases between. From germline, CDR1 is SNHLY and CDR2 FYNNEI. In nucleotides, the CDR3 is TGTGCCAGCAGGCCCTCCGGCAGGGCTTCCTACGAGCAGTACTTC. This sequence encodes CASRPSGRASYEQYF. Filled out from reference TRBV2 and TRBJ2-7, the complete variable domain reads EPEVTQTPSHQVTQMGQEVILRCVPISNHLYFYWYRQILGQKVEFLVSFYNNEISEKSEIFDDQFSVERPDGSNFTLKIRSTKLEDSAMYFCASRPSGRASYEQYFGPGTRLTVT.